A single sample is the source of the 10 T cell receptor beta chains below, sequenced in a study of blood T cell repertoires in COVID-19. Here immunoSEQ multiplex PCR was the method, and the copy in TCRdb shows in-frame clones only, minus some. The sample carries 310,000 or so clones, around 88% recorded once. The specimen sequenced was peripheral blood. All receptors derive from a woman aged 50 to 65 with acute or convalescent COVID-19.

This clone has only one observation. The chain combines TRBV7-9 with TRBJ1-6; D not resolved. Germline CDR1 is SEHNR and CDR2 is FQNEAQ (reference sequence). The V end was cut by 3 bases, the J end by 9 bases, with 12 bases between. This CDR3 has 14 amino acids. CDR3 in amino acids: CASSFSGVGSPLHF. The CDR3 DNA sequence: TGTGCCAGCAGCTTTTCCGGGGTTGGTTCACCCCTCCACTTT.

The CDR3 DNA reads as TGTGCCAGCCGTATTCTAGGTGGGGCCAACGTCCTGACTTTC. The encoded protein is CASRILGGANVLTF. This sequence joins TRBV18 and TRBJ2-6; no definite D call. CDR3 length equals 14 residues. V lost 8 bases and J 3 bases, leaving 11 bases between the germline ends. Germline assignment: CDR1 KGHSH and CDR2 LQKENI.

This clone was picked up one time. This chain connects TRBV19 to TRBJ1-1, with D unclear. Trimming left V 5 bases short and J 1 base short, with 11 bases between. Germline V gives CDR1 LNHDA, CDR2 SQIVND (reference sequence). The CDR3 has 14 residues. CDR3 nucleotides: TGTGCCAGTAGTCCACAGCATCGGAACACTGAAGCTTTCTTT. As protein: CASSPQHRNTEAFF.

Only a few counts were recorded for this clone. V usage is TRBV11-1 and J usage is TRBJ2-7; no clear D gene. Deletions cut 5 bases from V and 3 bases from J, with 14 bases between. In germline, CDR1 is SGHAT, CDR2 FQDESV (reference sequence). This CDR3 has 14 amino acids. The CDR3 is CASSPNQELYEQYF. The CDR3 DNA reads as TGTGCCAGCAGCCCGAACCAAGAACTCTACGAGCAGTACTTC.

The sample holds one count of this clone. The chain carries TRBV2 and TRBJ2-7; 8 bases fit TRBD1. The trim removed 5 bases at V and 6 bases at J, leaving 6 bases unmatched. Germline loops: CDR1 SNHLY, CDR2 FYNNEI. This CDR3 comprises 13 residues. The CDR3 bases are TGTGCCAGCAGTTACGTTACAGGGGGCGAGCAGTACTTC. Translated: CASSYVTGGEQYF.

The table lists this clone with a count of one. V is TRBV4-1 and J is TRBJ1-6; TRBD1 agrees at 7 bases. This CDR3 has 14 amino acids. The ends lost 3 bases at V and 9 bases at J; junction bases unmatched: 5. CDR1 and CDR2 (germline): MGHRA, YSYEKL. The CDR3 loop reads CASSQGTESSPLHF. The CDR3 coding sequence is TGCGCCAGCAGCCAGGGGACAGAAAGTTCACCCCTCCACTTT.

To note about this clone: Other DNA sequences in this specimen translate into the identical CDR3. The genes are TRBV9 and TRBJ2-3; 10 nucleotides agree with TRBD2. V gave up 0 bases and J gave up 1 base; unmatched junction bases: 2. Germline CDR1 SGDLS, CDR2 YYNGEE. The CDR3 extends over 16 amino acids. This chain's CDR3 is CASSVASGRGTDTQYF. The DNA of the CDR3 is TGTGCCAGCAGCGTAGCAAGCGGGAGGGGCACAGATACGCAGTATTTT.

The rearrangement joins TRBV2 to TRBJ1-6; possible D gene TRBD1, 5 bases. Germline lookup yields CDR1 SNHLY and CDR2 FYNNEI. The CDR3 length is 13 residues. The germline V and J ends were trimmed by 6 bases and 5 bases, with 8 bases remaining between them. The DNA of the CDR3 is TGTGCCAGCAGGGGGGGGAATAATTCACCCCTCCACTTT. Protein product: CASRGGNNSPLHF.

V is TRBV30 and J is TRBJ1-6; D remains unclear. The germline V and J ends were trimmed by 6 bases and 0 bases, with 9 bases remaining between them. Germline V CDR1 and CDR2: GTSNPN, SVGIG (reference sequence). The CDR3 has 14 amino acids. The CDR3 loop is CACGLSSYNSPLHF. DNA for the CDR3: TGTGCCTGCGGGTTGAGCTCCTATAATTCACCCCTCCACTTT.

This rearrangement joins TRBV7-9 to TRBJ1-1, with TRBD1 matching over 9 bases. Per germline, CDR1 SEHNR and CDR2 FQNEAQ (reference sequence). The CDR3 contains 16 residues. V gave up 5 bases and J gave up 11 bases; unmatched junction bases: 18. The DNA of the CDR3 is TGTGCCAGCAGCACCACCGCCGGGACAGGGTTTCTGTCCGCTTTCTTT. Amino acid sequence: CASSTTAGTGFLSAFF.